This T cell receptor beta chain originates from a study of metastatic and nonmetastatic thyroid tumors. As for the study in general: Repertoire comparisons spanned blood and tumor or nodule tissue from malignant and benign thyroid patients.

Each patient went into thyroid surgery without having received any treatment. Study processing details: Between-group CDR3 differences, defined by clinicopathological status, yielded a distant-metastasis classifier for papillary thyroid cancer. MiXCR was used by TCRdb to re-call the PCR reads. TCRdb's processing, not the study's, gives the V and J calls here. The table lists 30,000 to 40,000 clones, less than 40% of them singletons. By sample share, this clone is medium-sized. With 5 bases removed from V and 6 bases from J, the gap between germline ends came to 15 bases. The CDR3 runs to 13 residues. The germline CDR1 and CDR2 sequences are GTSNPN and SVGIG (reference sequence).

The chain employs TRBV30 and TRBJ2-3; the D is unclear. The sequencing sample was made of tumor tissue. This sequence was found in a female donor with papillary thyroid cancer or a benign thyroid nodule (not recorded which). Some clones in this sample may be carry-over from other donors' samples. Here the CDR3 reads CAWLPGPMDTQYF. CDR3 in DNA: TGTGCCTGGCTCCCAGGCCCCATGGATACGCAGTATTTT.